This T cell receptor (beta chain) was recorded in a study of blood T cells in healthy people across ages. A second PCR, run for roughly 7 to 12 cycles, used a sample-barcoded 5' primer plus a J-beta primer mix. TCRdb analysed the 5' RACE reads with MiXCR anew, one entry per CDR3 protein. Of about 780,000 distinct CDR3 sequences detected, 46% appear once; the ten largest clones hold 18%. The CDR3 runs 12 residues. The germline CDR1 and CDR2 sequences are SGHRS and YFSETQ. V was trimmed by 6 bases and J by 5 bases, leaving 11 bases between them. What was sequenced was blood. This clonotype was obtained from an older man in good health. This chain links TRBV5-1 with TRBJ1-1; the D gene is possibly TRBD1 (6 bases). CDR3 nucleotides: TGCGCCAGCATTCGAGGGGGTACTGAAGCTTTCTTT. Translating it yields CASIRGGTEAFF.